A selection of T cell receptor beta chains follows, all from one sample in a study of molecular identifiers for immune sequencing clone quantification. TCRdb processed the PCR reads anew with MiXCR; each CDR3 protein has one entry. Here the sample spans approximately 630,000 distinct CDR3 sequences, roughly 23% being singletons. The sample was naive CD8+ T cells from blood, with Jurkat cell RNA spiked in. Receptor source: a human donor in good health. Some libraries in this study had Jurkat cell RNA spiked in. Both conserved end residues are part of each CDR3. D genes are given only for firm matches. Rows give clone size only sometimes, using once, few, many, or a class for an expanded clone.

CDR3 protein: CGSSQDSGTSRYEQYF
CDR3 DNA: TGCGGCAGCAGCCAAGACTCCGGGACTAGCAGATACGAGCAGTACTTC
clone size: few
V gene: TRBV4-3
J gene: TRBJ2-7
D gene: TRBD2

CDR3 protein: CATSIRASGRTGELFF
CDR3 DNA: TGTGCCACCAGCATTCGGGCTAGCGGGAGGACCGGGGAGCTGTTTTTT
clone size: -
V gene: TRBV15
J gene: TRBJ2-2
D gene: TRBD2

CDR3 protein: CASSVEGGGPSGTQYF
CDR3 DNA: TGTGCCAGCAGCGTAGAGGGCGGGGGGCCCTCCGGAACGCAGTATTTT
clone size: -
V gene: TRBV9
J gene: TRBJ2-3
D gene: TRBD2

CDR3 protein: CASSQARLAGVGEQYF
CDR3 DNA: TGCGCCAGCAGCCAAGCCAGGCTAGCGGGAGTGGGGGAGCAGTACTTC
clone size: many
V gene: TRBV4-3
J gene: TRBJ2-7
D gene: TRBD2

CDR3 protein: CASSFVGENIQYF
CDR3 DNA: TGTGCCAGCAGTTTTGTAGGGGAGAACATTCAGTACTTC
clone size: many
V gene: TRBV12-3/TRBV12-4
J gene: TRBJ2-4
D gene: -

CDR3 protein: CATLKGVRETQYF
CDR3 DNA: TGTGCCACCCTGAAAGGGGTTCGAGAGACCCAGTACTTC
clone size: many
V gene: TRBV28
J gene: TRBJ2-5
D gene: -

CDR3 protein: CAIGSGLAGGRQETQYF
CDR3 DNA: TGTGCCATCGGATCGGGACTAGCGGGGGGGAGGCAAGAGACCCAGTACTTC
clone size: -
V gene: TRBV10-3
J gene: TRBJ2-5
D gene: TRBD2

CDR3 protein: CATSRNGGNQPQHF
CDR3 DNA: TGTGCCACCAGCAGAAACGGTGGCAATCAGCCCCAGCATTTT
clone size: many
V gene: TRBV15
J gene: TRBJ1-5
D gene: -

CDR3 protein: CASSPSWGRGYTF
CDR3 DNA: TGTGCCAGCAGTCCCTCCTGGGGGCGTGGCTACACCTTC
clone size: many
V gene: TRBV12-3/TRBV12-4
J gene: TRBJ1-2
D gene: -

CDR3 protein: CASSARPPGSNTEAFF
CDR3 DNA: TGTGCCAGCAGCGCCCGGCCGCCGGGATCGAACACTGAAGCTTTCTTT
clone size: few
V gene: TRBV7-6
J gene: TRBJ1-1
D gene: -

CDR3 protein: CASSYFWGATDTQYF
CDR3 DNA: TGTGCCAGCAGTTATTTCTGGGGGGCCACCGATACGCAGTATTTT
clone size: -
V gene: TRBV6-5
J gene: TRBJ2-3
D gene: -

CDR3 protein: CSVEPKREFGYEQFF
CDR3 DNA: TGCAGCGTTGAACCCAAGCGGGAGTTTGGGTATGAGCAGTTCTTC
clone size: -
V gene: TRBV29-1
J gene: TRBJ2-1
D gene: TRBD2

CDR3 protein: CASSRRTSVADTQYF
CDR3 DNA: TGTGCCAGCAGCAGACGGACTAGCGTCGCCGATACGCAGTATTTT
clone size: few
V gene: TRBV9
J gene: TRBJ2-3
D gene: TRBD2

CDR3 protein: CASSPSGGPEQYF
CDR3 DNA: TGTGCCAGCAGCCCAAGCGGGGGGCCCGAGCAGTACTTC
clone size: many
V gene: TRBV9
J gene: TRBJ2-7
D gene: TRBD2

CDR3 protein: CSARDLGGESNDEQYF
CDR3 DNA: TGCAGTGCTAGAGATTTGGGTGGGGAATCAAATGACGAGCAGTACTTC
clone size: few
V gene: TRBV20-1
J gene: TRBJ2-7
D gene: -

CDR3 protein: CASTIQRDMTDTQYF
CDR3 DNA: TGTGCCAGCACTATTCAGCGGGATATGACAGATACGCAGTATTTT
clone size: many
V gene: TRBV7-2
J gene: TRBJ2-3
D gene: TRBD2

CDR3 protein: CASSIGGDTQYF
CDR3 DNA: TGTGCCAGTAGTATCGGGGGAGATACGCAGTATTTT
clone size: many
V gene: TRBV19
J gene: TRBJ2-3
D gene: -

CDR3 protein: CAGSYDPGQGGETQYF
CDR3 DNA: TGTGCCGGCAGTTACGACCCGGGACAGGGAGGGGAGACCCAGTACTTC
clone size: -
V gene: TRBV6-5
J gene: TRBJ2-5
D gene: TRBD1

CDR3 protein: CSVEVLKQDGYTF
CDR3 DNA: TGCAGCGTTGAAGTTCTTAAGCAGGATGGCTACACCTTC
clone size: few
V gene: TRBV29-1
J gene: TRBJ1-2
D gene: -

CDR3 protein: CASRPASGNTEAFF
CDR3 DNA: TGTGCCAGCAGGCCCGCTTCAGGGAACACTGAAGCTTTCTTT
clone size: many
V gene: TRBV12-3/TRBV12-4
J gene: TRBJ1-1
D gene: -

CDR3 protein: CASSYGAASSYEQYF
CDR3 DNA: TGTGCCAGCAGTTACGGTGCGGCGAGCTCCTACGAGCAGTACTTC
clone size: once
V gene: TRBV6-2/TRBV6-3
J gene: TRBJ2-7
D gene: -

CDR3 protein: CSARGGSTSSYEQYF
CDR3 DNA: TGCAGTGCTAGAGGTGGCAGCACCAGCTCCTACGAGCAGTACTTC
clone size: few
V gene: TRBV20-1
J gene: TRBJ2-7
D gene: -

CDR3 protein: CASSQEGASGRVPNTGELFF
CDR3 DNA: TGTGCCAGCAGCCAAGAGGGGGCTAGCGGGAGGGTCCCGAACACCGGGGAGCTGTTTTTT
clone size: few
V gene: TRBV3-1
J gene: TRBJ2-2
D gene: TRBD2

CDR3 protein: CSARDQRGGPYEQYF
CDR3 DNA: TGCAGTGCTAGAGATCAGAGGGGGGGACCCTACGAGCAGTACTTC
clone size: few
V gene: TRBV20-1
J gene: TRBJ2-7
D gene: -

CDR3 protein: CASSEGSGGATDTQYF
CDR3 DNA: TGTGCCAGCAGTGAAGGTAGCGGGGGGGCAACAGATACGCAGTATTTT
clone size: many
V gene: TRBV2
J gene: TRBJ2-3
D gene: TRBD2

CDR3 protein: CAWSFPPGVNQPQHF
CDR3 DNA: TGTGCCTGGAGTTTCCCACCAGGGGTCAATCAGCCCCAGCATTTT
clone size: many
V gene: TRBV30
J gene: TRBJ1-5
D gene: -

CDR3 protein: CASSLGARQGLKDTGELFF
CDR3 DNA: TGTGCCAGCAGCTTAGGTGCCAGACAGGGCCTCAAAGACACCGGGGAGCTGTTTTTT
clone size: -
V gene: TRBV7-6
J gene: TRBJ2-2
D gene: TRBD1

CDR3 protein: CAISEGQGVTNEKLFF
CDR3 DNA: TGTGCCATCAGTGAAGGGCAGGGTGTCACTAATGAAAAACTGTTTTTT
clone size: few
V gene: TRBV10-3
J gene: TRBJ1-4
D gene: -

CDR3 protein: CASSLAIGRDTEAFF
CDR3 DNA: TGTGCCAGCAGCTTAGCGATTGGGAGAGACACTGAAGCTTTCTTT
clone size: many
V gene: TRBV7-9
J gene: TRBJ1-1
D gene: -

CDR3 protein: CATQEGTRSTGELFF
CDR3 DNA: TGTGCCACCCAGGAAGGGACTAGGAGCACCGGGGAGCTGTTTTTT
clone size: -
V gene: TRBV19
J gene: TRBJ2-2
D gene: TRBD2

CDR3 protein: CASRWTDSYNSPLHF
CDR3 DNA: TGTGCCAGCAGATGGACAGACTCCTATAATTCACCCCTCCACTTT
clone size: few
V gene: TRBV7-2
J gene: TRBJ1-6
D gene: -

CDR3 protein: CASRIMDSEYTEAFF
CDR3 DNA: TGTGCCAGTAGAATAATGGACAGCGAATACACTGAAGCTTTCTTT
clone size: few
V gene: TRBV19
J gene: TRBJ1-1
D gene: -

CDR3 protein: CASSISPGGSDEQFF
CDR3 DNA: TGTGCCAGCAGTATCTCCCCGGGAGGGTCTGATGAGCAGTTCTTC
clone size: -
V gene: TRBV28
J gene: TRBJ2-1
D gene: TRBD2

CDR3 protein: CSAKTGAAYGYTF
CDR3 DNA: TGCAGCGCTAAAACAGGGGCAGCCTATGGCTACACCTTC
clone size: many
V gene: TRBV29-1
J gene: TRBJ1-2
D gene: TRBD1

CDR3 protein: CASSPDRGFLNIEYF
CDR3 DNA: TGTGCCAGCAGCCCGGACAGGGGGTTCCTCAACATTGAGTACTTC
clone size: -
V gene: TRBV4-2
J gene: TRBJ2-4
D gene: TRBD1

CDR3 protein: CASSYSPKPEQGNTGELFF
CDR3 DNA: TGTGCCAGCAGTTACTCGCCTAAACCGGAACAGGGCAACACCGGGGAGCTGTTTTTT
clone size: few
V gene: TRBV6-2/TRBV6-3
J gene: TRBJ2-2
D gene: -

CDR3 protein: CASSIPPGNQPQHF
CDR3 DNA: TGTGCCAGTAGTATCCCGCCGGGCAATCAGCCCCAGCATTTT
clone size: -
V gene: TRBV19
J gene: TRBJ1-5
D gene: -